This T cell receptor beta chain was identified in a study of human T cells and chemical hapten exposure. Germline CDR1 is DFQATT and CDR2 is SNEGSKA (reference sequence). V was pared by 5 bases and J by 3 bases, with 13 bases between. The CDR3 length is 13 residues. From the RACE reads, TCRdb called clonotypes with MiXCR, one entry per CDR3 protein. This sample has fewer than 200,000 distinct CDR3 sequences, with approximately 20% found just once. This clonotype came up a few times. Stated time point: patch test 1, 2 weeks after DPC sensitization. Treatment given: therapeutic diphenylcyclopropenone sensitization with weekly scalp DPC.

The V and J genes are TRBV20-1 and TRBJ2-5; a possible D gene is TRBD1 (6 bases). The clonotype comes from a woman between 45 and 60 years old with alopecia areata. Some clones in this sample may be carry-over from other donors' samples. The source was whole blood, collected in connection with sensitization to the hapten diphenylcyclopropenone (DPC). CDR3 sequence reads: CSARQVHEETQYF. CDR3 bases: TGCAGTGCTCGACAGGTCCATGAAGAGACCCAGTACTTC.